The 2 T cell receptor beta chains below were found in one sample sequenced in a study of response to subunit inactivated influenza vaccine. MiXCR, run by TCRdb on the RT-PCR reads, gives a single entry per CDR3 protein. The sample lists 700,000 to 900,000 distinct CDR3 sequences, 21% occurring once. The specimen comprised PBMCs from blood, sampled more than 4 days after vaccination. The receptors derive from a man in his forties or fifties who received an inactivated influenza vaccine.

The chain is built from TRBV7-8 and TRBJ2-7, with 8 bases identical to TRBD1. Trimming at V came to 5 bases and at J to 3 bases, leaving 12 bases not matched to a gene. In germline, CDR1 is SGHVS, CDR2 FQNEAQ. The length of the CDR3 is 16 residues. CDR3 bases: TGTGCCAGCAGCCCTCCTATCCGGGACAGGTTCTACGAGCAGTACTTC. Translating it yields CASSPPIRDRFYEQYF.

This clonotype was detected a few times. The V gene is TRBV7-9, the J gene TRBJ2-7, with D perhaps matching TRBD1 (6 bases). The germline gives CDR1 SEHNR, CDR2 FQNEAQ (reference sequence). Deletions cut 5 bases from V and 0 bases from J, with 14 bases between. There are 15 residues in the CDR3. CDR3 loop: CASSRQAHLSYEQYF. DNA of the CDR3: TGTGCCAGCAGCAGACAGGCCCACCTCTCCTACGAGCAGTACTTC.